The 14 T cell receptor beta chains below all came from one sample that was sequenced in a study of blood T cell repertoires in COVID-19. TCRdb's copy holds only in-frame clones and misses some; the assay was immunoSEQ multiplex PCR. Among under 250,000 clones listed, 70% to 90% were seen once. Material: PBMCs or T cells enriched from blood (not recorded which). The receptors were sampled from a man aged 30-40 years with acute COVID-19.

The CDR3 region is CAWSPGQSTDTQYF. The CDR3 DNA reads TGTGCCTGGAGTCCGGGACAGAGCACAGATACGCAGTATTTT. The chain carries TRBV30 and TRBJ2-3; 7 nucleotides line up with TRBD1. The junction had 2 bases not matched to a gene; V was cut back by 2 bases and J by 0 bases. This CDR3 has 14 residues. The germline V gene has CDR1 GTSNPN and CDR2 SVGIG (reference sequence).

The V call is TRBV5-6, the J call TRBJ2-7, with D perhaps matching TRBD1 (5 bases). This CDR3 region has 16 residues. The germline V gene encodes CDR1 SGHDT and CDR2 YYEEEE. Trimming removed 3 bases at V and 0 bases at J, with 16 bases between. The CDR3 region is CASSWSGIGLSYEQYF. DNA of the CDR3: TGTGCCAGCAGCTGGTCAGGGATCGGGCTCTCCTACGAGCAGTACTTC.

The chain combines TRBV7-2 with TRBJ2-5; 13 bases are shared with TRBD2. CDR3 length: 18 residues. The J segment lost 5 bases and the V segment lost 3 bases, leaving 12 bases of the junction unmatched. Germline V gene lookup returns CDR1 SGHTA and CDR2 FQGNSA. The CDR3 is CASSFGRLLAGGRETQYF. In nucleotides, the CDR3 is TGTGCCAGCAGCTTCGGACGGCTACTAGCGGGGGGGCGGGAGACCCAGTACTTC.

This chain joins TRBV7-2 and TRBJ1-6, with 7 bases that match TRBD1. V gave up 5 bases and J gave up 7 bases; unmatched junction bases: 8. Germline V gene sequence: CDR1 SGHTA, CDR2 FQGNSA. The CDR3 is 15 residues long. The CDR3: CASSARTGANSPLHF. The CDR3 bases are TGTGCCAGCAGCGCCCGGACAGGCGCAAATTCACCCCTCCACTTT.

This rearrangement joins TRBV29-1 to TRBJ1-2; 10 bases are a match to TRBD1. The CDR3 is made up of 14 amino acids. The V and J ends lost 3 bases and 5 bases, in that order; junction bases with no gene match: 6. Germline V gene data show CDR1 as SQVTM and CDR2 as ANQGSEA. The CDR3 bases are TGCAGCGTTGAGACAGGGGGCGGGGATTATGGCTACACCTTC. Encoded protein: CSVETGGGDYGYTF. The full variable domain, its missing parts supplied by reference TRBV29-1 and TRBJ1-2, is SAVISQKPSRDICQRGTSLTIQCQVDSQVTMMFWYRQQPGQSLTLIATANQGSEATYESGFVIDKFPISRPNLTFSTLTVSNMSPEDSSIYLCSVETGGGDYGYTFGSGTRLTVV.

V is TRBV19 and J is TRBJ1-6; 9 bases agree with TRBD1. The CDR3 totals 15 residues. The germline gives CDR1 LNHDA, CDR2 SQIVND (reference sequence). V lost 7 bases and J lost 9; bases outside the gene matches: 10. The CDR3 DNA follows: TGTGCCAGTACCCAGGTACAGGGGGCCAGTTCACCCCTCCACTTT. Translating gives CASTQVQGASSPLHF. The whole variable domain, filled in from reference TRBV19 and TRBJ1-6, reads DGGITQSPKYLFRKEGQNVTLSCEQNLNHDAMYWYRQDPGQGLRLIYYSQIVNDFQKGDIAEGYSVSREKKESFPLTVTSAQKNPTAFYLCASTQVQGASSPLHFGNGTRLTVT.

The chain joins TRBV7-3 to TRBJ1-1; 11 nucleotides align to TRBD1. This CDR3 is built from 13 residues. V shed 3 bases, J shed 10 bases, and the junction held 4 bases outside the gene matches. The germline V gene has CDR1 SGHTA and CDR2 FQGTGA. The chain's CDR3 is CASSFGQGALAFF. The CDR3 DNA is TGTGCCAGCAGCTTTGGACAGGGGGCACTAGCTTTCTTT.

This rearrangement joins TRBV14 to TRBJ2-1; perhaps TRBD2 as D (7 bases). This CDR3 is 15 amino acids long. Looked up from germline, CDR1 is SGHDN and CDR2 is FVKESK. Between the trimmed V and J ends, which lost 1 base and 2 bases, there was a span of 9 bases. The DNA for the CDR3 is TGTGCCAGCAGCCAAGGGGGGGGCCCCTACAATGAGCAGTTCTTC. Its translation: CASSQGGGPYNEQFF. The whole variable domain, remainder taken from reference TRBV14 and TRBJ2-1, is EAGVTQFPSHSVIEKGQTVTLRCDPISGHDNLYWYRRVMGKEIKFLLHFVKESKQDESGMPNNRFLAERTGGTYSTLKVQPAELEDSGVYFCASSQGGGPYNEQFFGPGTRLTVL.

This clone was seen once. The chain is built from TRBV7-3 and TRBJ2-7, with TRBD2 matching over 8 bases. This CDR3 has 14 amino acids. The germline gives CDR1 SGHTA, CDR2 FQGTGA. V gave up 4 bases and J gave up 6 bases; unmatched junction bases: 8. CDR3 residues: CASSSAGGTSEQYF. The CDR3 DNA sequence: TGTGCCAGCAGCTCCGCGGGGGGAACCTCCGAGCAGTACTTC.

The chain recombines TRBV12-3 or TRBV12-4 with TRBJ1-5, with 8 bases fitting TRBD1. The CDR3 length is 12 residues. V gave up 5 bases and J gave up 13 bases; unmatched junction bases: 7. The CDR3, as DNA: TGTGCCAGCAGTGAGGACAGGGCCCGGCAGCATTTT. Translation: CASSEDRARQHF.

The V call is TRBV13, the J call TRBJ1-4; 8 nucleotides agree with TRBD1. Germline CDR1 reads PRHDT; CDR2 reads FYEKMQ (reference sequence). The V and J ends lost 7 bases and 3 bases, in that order; junction bases with no gene match: 7. There are 15 residues in the CDR3. CDR3 coding DNA: TGTGCCAGCACTTACAGGGGGTCGGCTAATGAAAAACTGTTTTTT. Translation: CASTYRGSANEKLFF.

This chain connects TRBV9 to TRBJ1-4; D perhaps matches TRBD1 (5 bases). V gave up 3 bases and J gave up 6 bases, with 15 bases separating them. There are 15 residues in the CDR3. Germline values: CDR1 SGDLS, CDR2 YYNGEE. The CDR3 spells CASSAWDRGDEKLFF. The CDR3 DNA sequence: TGTGCCAGCAGCGCCTGGGACCGCGGGGATGAAAAACTGTTTTTT. The full variable domain, with the rest looked up from reference TRBV9 and TRBJ1-4, is DSGVTQTPKHLITATGQRVTLRCSPRSGDLSVYWYQQSLDQGLQFLIQYYNGEERAKGNILERFSAQQFPDLHSELNLSSLELGDSALYFCASSAWDRGDEKLFFGSGTQLSVL.

The chain has TRBV6-1 and TRBJ1-2, with D maybe TRBD1 (5 bases). Germline lookup yields CDR1 MNHNS and CDR2 SASEGT. V was cut by 0 bases and J by 4 bases, with 12 bases left in between. CDR3 length: 15 amino acids. CDR3 in amino acids: CASSEASGGIYGYTF. CDR3 bases: TGTGCCAGCAGTGAAGCCTCGGGGGGAATCTATGGCTACACCTTC.

V and J are TRBV7-9 and TRBJ1-1, with no clear D. V dropped 2 bases and J dropped 5 bases, with 12 bases sitting between them. CDR1 is SEHNR and CDR2 is FQNEAQ in the germline V gene (reference sequence). The CDR3 covers 14 residues. This CDR3 reads CASSLYAAGTEAFF. CDR3 nucleotides: TGTGCCAGCAGCTTATATGCAGCGGGAACTGAAGCTTTCTTT.